The present entry profiles one TCR beta chain with its context. Its antigen is not identified. Because it lacks the conserved phenylalanine or tryptophan at the end, this CDR3 is likely a read error. Sequenced patients had shown CD8+CD57+ cell expansion by flow cytometry. Severe acquired aplastic anemia was diagnosed in all patients. CDR3 and TCR beta VDJ profiling relied on a genomic DNA template. TCRdb re-called the reads through MiXCR, storing one row per CDR3 protein. The sample yields 270,000 or so distinct CDR3 sequences, 82% seen once. This sample stems from a study of CD8+CD57+ T cells in acquired aplastic anemia. Study results and caveats: Both patients and controls carried the same twenty-nine CD8+ CDR3 sequences.

The CDR3 consists of 12 residues. Trimming removed 3 bases from V and 6 bases from J, with 9 bases in between. CDR1 and CDR2 from the germline V gene are SGHTA and FQGTGA. This receptor was taken from a human donor with aplastic anemia. The sequencing input was sorted CD4+, CD8+, or CD8+CD57+ T cells (not recorded which) from PBMCs. The chain uses TRBV7-3 and TRBJ2-7; D possibly corresponds to TRBD2 (6 bases). CDR3 bases: TGTGCCAGCAGCTTGGACTACGGCGAGCAGTACTAC. Translation: CASSLDYGEQYY.